Listed below are T cell receptor beta chains from one sample, sequenced in a study of identical twins. TCRdb called the 5' RACE reads again in MiXCR, with one record for every CDR3 protein. The repertoire holds nearly 650,000 distinct CDR3 sequences, with around 7.4% as singletons. These same data were also listed under a study on yellow fever vaccine responses in identical twins.

The sequenced sample consisted of PBMCs. The origin of the receptors is a woman aged 18 to 35 in good health. CDR3s include the opening cysteine and the closing phenylalanine or tryptophan. Each record gives: V gene, clone size, J gene, D gene, CDR3 protein, CDR3 DNA. D genes are given only for firm matches. A row's size may be missing; if present it is once, few, many or a size class.

TRBV5-1	few	TRBJ2-1	TRBD2	CASSLGRTSGLSGEQFF	TGCGCCAGCAGCTTGGGGAGGACTAGCGGCCTATCGGGAGAGCAGTTCTTC
TRBV7-9	.	TRBJ1-5	.	CASSLGGTANQPQHF	TGTGCCAGCAGCTTAGGCGGGACGGCTAATCAGCCCCAGCATTTT
TRBV2	many	TRBJ2-1	.	CASSVAGQNNEQFF	TGTGCCAGCAGTGTAGCGGGACAGAACAATGAGCAGTTCTTC
TRBV6-1	few	TRBJ2-3	.	CASSHLTFPDTQYF	TGTGCCAGCAGCCACCTTACCTTTCCAGATACGCAGTATTTT
TRBV12-3/TRBV12-4	few	TRBJ1-6	.	CASSHLRGSRNSPLHF	TGTGCCAGCAGCCACCTTCGGGGGTCTCGGAATTCACCCCTCCACTTT
TRBV15	many	TRBJ2-3	.	CATSRGAGSTDTQYF	TGTGCCACCAGCAGAGGCGCAGGGAGCACAGATACGCAGTATTTT
TRBV29-1	.	TRBJ2-1	TRBD2	CSVEAPGLAGFSSYNEQFF	TGCAGCGTTGAAGCCCCGGGACTAGCGGGATTTAGCTCCTACAATGAGCAGTTCTTC
TRBV5-1	.	TRBJ2-6	TRBD2	CASSLAGTSVPSGANVLTF	TGCGCCAGCAGCTTGGCGGGGACTAGCGTACCATCCGGGGCCAACGTCCTGACTTTC
TRBV10-3	many	TRBJ2-2	.	CAISENGQRAGELFF	TGTGCCATCAGCGAGAACGGACAGCGAGCCGGGGAGCTGTTTTTT
TRBV4-1	.	TRBJ1-6	.	CASSQTPGANNSPLHF	TGCGCCAGCAGCCAGACCCCGGGAGCTAATAATTCACCCCTCCACTTT
TRBV2	few	TRBJ1-5	.	CASSDLVRDSNQPQHF	TGTGCCAGCAGTGATCTTGTAAGAGACAGCAATCAGCCCCAGCATTTT
TRBV7-9	many	TRBJ2-7	.	CASSKPEFYEQYF	TGTGCCAGCAGCAAGCCTGAATTCTACGAGCAGTACTTC
TRBV24-1	few	TRBJ2-2	.	CATSDFLTSTGELFF	TGTGCCACCAGTGATTTCCTGACTAGCACCGGGGAGCTGTTTTTT
TRBV5-5	.	TRBJ2-2	.	CASSLVAAPNTGELFF	TGTGCCAGCAGCTTGGTTGCTGCCCCGAACACCGGGGAGCTGTTTTTT
TRBV7-8	many	TRBJ2-2	.	CASSQRRGATGELFF	TGTGCCAGCAGCCAGAGACGCGGTGCCACCGGGGAGCTGTTTTTT
TRBV4-1	many	TRBJ2-1	.	CASSRARGEQFF	TGCGCCAGCAGCCGTGCGAGGGGTGAGCAGTTCTTC
TRBV10-3	many	TRBJ2-3	.	CATEDRDDTQYF	TGTGCCACGGAGGATCGGGATGATACGCAGTATTTT
TRBV20-1	few	TRBJ1-1	.	CSAPRRPNTEAFF	TGCAGTGCTCCCCGCAGGCCGAACACTGAAGCTTTCTTT
TRBV14	few	TRBJ2-3	TRBD2	CASSPRPAGSTDTQYF	TGTGCCAGCAGCCCCCGGCCAGCGGGGTCCACAGATACGCAGTATTTT
TRBV5-1	few	TRBJ2-1	.	CASCRGGRTGCDEQFF	TGCGCCAGCTGCCGGGGAGGGCGGACAGGGTGCGATGAGCAGTTCTTC
TRBV20-1	many	TRBJ1-2	.	CSARRTDNGYTF	TGCAGTGCTAGACGCACAGACAATGGCTACACCTTC
TRBV10-3	many	TRBJ1-2	TRBD1	CAILDPGGISRYGYTF	TGTGCCATCTTAGATCCAGGGGGCATATCGCGTTATGGCTACACCTTC
TRBV7-9	.	TRBJ2-3	TRBD1	CASDRGDTQYF	TGTGCCAGCGACAGGGGGGATACGCAGTATTTT
TRBV24-1	many	TRBJ1-5	.	CATSDTESNQPQHF	TGTGCCACCAGTGATACCGAAAGCAATCAGCCCCAGCATTTT
TRBV11-2	many	TRBJ2-1	TRBD2	CASSFSGGALDEQFF	TGTGCCAGCAGCTTTAGCGGGGGGGCTTTGGATGAGCAGTTCTTC
TRBV20-1	few	TRBJ2-3	TRBD2	CSAREVGETSVNLDTQYF	TGCAGTGCTAGAGAAGTAGGAGAGACTAGCGTCAACCTAGATACGCAGTATTTT
TRBV7-9	.	TRBJ2-2	TRBD1	CASSPGQGVDTGELFF	TGTGCCAGCAGCCCTGGACAGGGGGTAGACACCGGGGAGCTGTTTTTT
TRBV28	many	TRBJ2-3	.	CASSFRVTDTQYF	TGCGCCAGCAGCTTCAGGGTAACAGATACGCAGTATTTT
TRBV12-3/TRBV12-4	few	TRBJ2-4	TRBD2	CASSSLAGWPKNIQYF	TGTGCCAGCAGTTCACTAGCGGGATGGCCCAAAAACATTCAGTACTTC
TRBV19	.	TRBJ2-4	TRBD1	CASRGRTGGSINIQYF	TGTGCCAGTAGAGGACGGACAGGGGGCTCCATAAACATTCAGTACTTC
TRBV28	few	TRBJ1-1	TRBD1	CASSFARDRGVAEAFF	TGTGCCAGCAGTTTCGCTCGGGACAGGGGGGTCGCTGAAGCTTTCTTT
TRBV6-5	.	TRBJ2-1	.	CASSYFGGGYNEQFF	TGTGCCAGCAGTTACTTTGGAGGAGGCTACAATGAGCAGTTCTTC
TRBV10-3	many	TRBJ2-2	.	CAISAKFAGSSTGELFF	TGTGCCATCAGTGCAAAGTTCGCCGGGTCGAGCACCGGGGAGCTGTTTTTT
TRBV7-6	.	TRBJ2-3	TRBD2	CASSLAGAADTQYF	TGCGCCAGCAGTCTAGCGGGGGCTGCAGATACGCAGTATTTT
TRBV10-3	.	TRBJ1-5	TRBD1	CAISNSGGGQPQHF	TGTGCCATCAGTAACTCAGGGGGCGGCCAGCCCCAGCATTTT
TRBV5-1	few	TRBJ1-2	TRBD1	CASSSRFDRGTDGYTF	TGCGCCAGCAGCTCACGATTCGACAGGGGGACAGATGGCTACACCTTC
TRBV25-1	few	TRBJ1-4	.	CASSAPVHFTDEKLFF	TGTGCCAGCAGTGCCCCCGTCCACTTTACCGATGAAAAACTGTTTTTT
TRBV9	few	TRBJ1-3	.	CASSSRTTGGNTIYF	TGTGCCAGCAGTAGCCGGACGACGGGAGGAAACACCATATATTTT
TRBV24-1	few	TRBJ2-3	TRBD2	CATSDVTSGFTDTQYF	TGTGCCACCAGTGACGTGACTAGCGGGTTCACAGATACGCAGTATTTT
TRBV11-2	.	TRBJ2-1	TRBD2	CASSLGTSGIPSHEQFF	TGTGCCAGCAGCCTAGGGACTAGCGGGATTCCCTCCCATGAGCAGTTCTTC
TRBV12-3/TRBV12-4	.	TRBJ1-5	.	CASSLAGSRSNQPQHF	TGTGCCAGCAGTTTAGCTGGAAGCCGTAGCAATCAGCCCCAGCATTTT
TRBV6-2/TRBV6-3	few	TRBJ2-1	.	CASSYGGGGSYNEQFF	TGTGCCAGCAGTTACGGGGGAGGTGGCTCCTACAATGAGCAGTTCTTC
TRBV6-1	few	TRBJ2-2	.	CATLHAGGSGELFF	TGTGCTACCCTACATGCTGGGGGCTCCGGGGAGCTGTTTTTT